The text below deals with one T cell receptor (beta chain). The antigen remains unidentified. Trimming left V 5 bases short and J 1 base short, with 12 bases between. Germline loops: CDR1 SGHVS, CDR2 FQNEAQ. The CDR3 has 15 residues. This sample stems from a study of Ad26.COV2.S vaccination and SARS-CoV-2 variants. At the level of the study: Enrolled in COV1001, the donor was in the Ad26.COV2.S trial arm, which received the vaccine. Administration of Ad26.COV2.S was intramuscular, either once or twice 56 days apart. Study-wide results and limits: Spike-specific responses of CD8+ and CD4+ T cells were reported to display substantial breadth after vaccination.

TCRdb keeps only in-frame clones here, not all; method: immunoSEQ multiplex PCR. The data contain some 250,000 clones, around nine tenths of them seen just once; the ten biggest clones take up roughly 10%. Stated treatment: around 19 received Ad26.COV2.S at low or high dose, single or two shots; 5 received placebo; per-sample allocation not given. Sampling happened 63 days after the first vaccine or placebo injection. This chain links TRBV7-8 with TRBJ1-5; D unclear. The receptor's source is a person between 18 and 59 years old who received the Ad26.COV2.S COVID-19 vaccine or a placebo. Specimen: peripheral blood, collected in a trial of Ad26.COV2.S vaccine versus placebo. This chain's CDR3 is CASSRAERSNQPQHF. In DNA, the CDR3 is TGTGCCAGCAGCCGAGCGGAAAGGAGCAATCAGCCCCAGCATTTT.